Below, 6 T cell receptor beta chains from the same sample are listed, as sequenced in a study of blood T cell repertoires in COVID-19. Only in-frame clones appear in the TCRdb table, and some are missing; sequencing was by immunoSEQ multiplex PCR. The sample lists about 350,000 clones, about 88% seen once, with 2.5% to 3% in the top ten. Material for sequencing was PBMCs or T cells enriched from blood (not recorded which). The receptors originated from a woman aged 25 to 39 who had recovered from COVID-19.

A remark on this clone: Other DNA sequences from this sample encode an identical CDR3 as well. The V gene is TRBV30, the J gene TRBJ1-1; the D is unclear. The ends were cut back, 0 bases at V and 5 bases at J, with 7 bases in the middle. Looked up from germline, CDR1 is GTSNPN and CDR2 is SVGIG (reference sequence). The CDR3 is 12 amino acids. The CDR3 is CAWSVRGTEAFF. DNA for the CDR3: TGTGCCTGGAGTGTACGCGGAACTGAAGCTTTCTTT.

The CDR3 sequence is CASSLTWRQAPGEQYF. CDR3 nucleotides: TGTGCCAGCAGCTTAACCTGGAGACAGGCTCCCGGGGAGCAGTACTTC. The gene calls are TRBV7-3 and TRBJ2-7, with D maybe TRBD1 (6 bases). CDR1 is SGHTA, CDR2 FQGTGA, per germline. CDR3 length: 16 amino acids. With 0 bases removed from V and 7 bases from J, the gap between germline ends came to 19 bases.

V is TRBV27 and J is TRBJ1-5; D gene ambiguous. Between the trimmed V and J ends, which lost 5 bases and 1 base, there was a span of 18 bases. CDR3 length: 17 residues. Germline V gene lookup returns CDR1 MNHEY and CDR2 SMNVEV (reference sequence). The DNA for the CDR3 is TGTGCCAGCAGTCCTGTCCCGACCGAGGGCAGCAATCAGCCCCAGCATTTT. This encodes CASSPVPTEGSNQPQHF.

The rearrangement links TRBV2 to TRBJ1-3; D unresolved. V lost 5 bases, J lost 0 bases, and 5 bases lay in between. CDR3 size: 13 residues. Germline V gene data show CDR1 as SNHLY and CDR2 as FYNNEI. CDR3 loop: CASSTSSGNTIYF. For the CDR3, the DNA is TGTGCCAGCAGTACGAGCTCTGGAAACACCATATATTTT.

The CDR3 bases are TGTGCCAGCAGCCTGGGACAGGGAGCTAACTATGGCTACACCTTC. Translated: CASSLGQGANYGYTF. The V and J genes are TRBV9 and TRBJ1-2; 9 bases line up with TRBD1. This CDR3 has 15 residues. CDR1 and CDR2 from the germline V gene are SGDLS and YYNGEE. Unmatched junction bases numbered 4, after V lost 4 bases and J lost 0 bases.

The genes are TRBV27 and TRBJ2-4; the D gene is possibly TRBD1 (6 bases). The CDR3 has 13 residues. V gave up 4 bases and J gave up 8 bases, with 12 bases separating them. Germline V CDR1 and CDR2: MNHEY, SMNVEV (reference sequence). The CDR3 DNA follows: TGTGCCAGCAGTTCACAGGGTGGCGACATTCAGTACTTC. This gives the protein CASSSQGGDIQYF.